The rows below give T cell receptor beta chains drawn from one sample of a study of CD4+ T cells in melanoma. Repertoires were generated with immunoSEQ multiplex PCR, while TCRdb's copy carries only in-frame clones and drops some. The table lists approximately 110,000 clones, approximately 92% of them singletons. The sample comprised peripheral blood. The receptors derive from a human donor with melanoma. The CDR3 runs from the conserved cysteine through the conserved F or W. A D gene is named only where the DNA matches it firmly. Size values are once, few and many counts, or a class for expanded clones, and some rows have none.

v_call: TRBV5-1; d_call: -; j_call: TRBJ1-6; clone_size: -; cdr3_nt: TGCGCCAGCAGCTCCAGACAGGATAATTCACCCCTCCACTTT; cdr3_aa: CASSSRQDNSPLHF
v_call: TRBV18; d_call: -; j_call: TRBJ2-7; clone_size: -; cdr3_nt: TGTGCCAGCTCACAGGCCGGGGGTGGTTACGAGCAGTACTTC; cdr3_aa: CASSQAGGGYEQYF
v_call: TRBV7-9; d_call: TRBD1; j_call: TRBJ1-1; clone_size: -; cdr3_nt: TGTGCCAGCAGCTCACCCGGGACAGGGGGGTTTGGAGCTTTCTTT; cdr3_aa: CASSSPGTGGFGAFF
v_call: TRBV4-1; d_call: -; j_call: TRBJ2-2; clone_size: -; cdr3_nt: TGCGCCAGCAGCCACAGGGGGGATAACACCGGGGAGCTGTTTTTT; cdr3_aa: CASSHRGDNTGELFF
v_call: TRBV9; d_call: -; j_call: TRBJ2-5; clone_size: -; cdr3_nt: TGTGCCAGCAGCTTCCTCGGACTGCAAGAGACCCAGTACTTC; cdr3_aa: CASSFLGLQETQYF
v_call: TRBV7-3; d_call: TRBD1; j_call: TRBJ2-4; clone_size: once; cdr3_nt: TGTGCCAGCAGCCCCGGACAGGGAGACATTCAGTACTTC; cdr3_aa: CASSPGQGDIQYF
v_call: TRBV6-5; d_call: TRBD1; j_call: TRBJ2-7; clone_size: -; cdr3_nt: TGTGCCAGCACCGGGACAGGGGATTTCGAGCAGTACTTC; cdr3_aa: CASTGTGDFEQYF
v_call: TRBV7-9; d_call: -; j_call: TRBJ1-1; clone_size: -; cdr3_nt: TGTGCCAGCAGTCCAGGGACTCCCCGGGGTGAAGCTTTCTTT; cdr3_aa: CASSPGTPRGEAFF
v_call: TRBV6-1; d_call: TRBD1; j_call: TRBJ2-3; clone_size: -; cdr3_nt: TGTGCCACCCGAACCGGGACAGTTAGCACAGATACGCAGTATTTT; cdr3_aa: CATRTGTVSTDTQYF
v_call: TRBV7-8; d_call: -; j_call: TRBJ2-2; clone_size: -; cdr3_nt: TGTGCCAGCATCTCATCGCCCGGGTCGGACACCGGGGAGCTGTTTTTT; cdr3_aa: CASISSPGSDTGELFF
v_call: TRBV25-1; d_call: TRBD1; j_call: TRBJ2-1; clone_size: -; cdr3_nt: TGTGCCAGCAGTACGCCTAGGGGGACAGGGTGGGACAATGAGCAGTTCTTC; cdr3_aa: CASSTPRGTGWDNEQFF
v_call: TRBV5-5; d_call: TRBD2; j_call: TRBJ2-1; clone_size: -; cdr3_nt: TGTGCCAGCAGCCGCCGTGGAGCGGGGGGGACTAACAATGAGCAGTTCTTC; cdr3_aa: CASSRRGAGGTNNEQFF
v_call: TRBV11-2; d_call: TRBD2; j_call: TRBJ2-4; clone_size: -; cdr3_nt: TGTGCCAGCAGCTTAGCGGGCCTAGCGGGAGGCAAAAACATTCAGTACTTC; cdr3_aa: CASSLAGLAGGKNIQYF
v_call: TRBV5-6; d_call: -; j_call: TRBJ2-3; clone_size: -; cdr3_nt: TGTGCCAGCAGCTTGGCCGGAGCTCAGGGCCCCAATACGCAGTATTTT; cdr3_aa: CASSLAGAQGPNTQYF
v_call: TRBV7-9; d_call: TRBD2; j_call: TRBJ2-1; clone_size: -; cdr3_nt: TGTGCCAGCAGCTTGGGGATAGCGGGAGTCCATGAGCAGTTCTTC; cdr3_aa: CASSLGIAGVHEQFF
v_call: TRBV6-6; d_call: -; j_call: TRBJ2-1; clone_size: once; cdr3_nt: TGTGCCAGCAGCCGTAGACAAGAGCAGTTCTTC; cdr3_aa: CASSRRQEQFF
v_call: TRBV7-8; d_call: TRBD1; j_call: TRBJ2-1; clone_size: -; cdr3_nt: TGTGCCAGCAGCCGTACAGGGGGCGTGCAGTTCTTC; cdr3_aa: CASSRTGGVQFF
v_call: TRBV30; d_call: -; j_call: TRBJ1-2; clone_size: -; cdr3_nt: TGTGCCTGGAGTCCGGATTGGGGTGGCTACACCTTC; cdr3_aa: CAWSPDWGGYTF
v_call: TRBV30; d_call: TRBD1; j_call: TRBJ1-4; clone_size: -; cdr3_nt: TGTGCCTGGAGCGGGGACAGCAATGAAAAACTGTTTTTT; cdr3_aa: CAWSGDSNEKLFF
v_call: TRBV5-8; d_call: -; j_call: TRBJ2-1; clone_size: -; cdr3_nt: TGTGCCAGCAGCTTGTTAACAGGATCCTACAATGAGCAGTTCTTC; cdr3_aa: CASSLLTGSYNEQFF
v_call: TRBV11-2; d_call: -; j_call: TRBJ2-7; clone_size: -; cdr3_nt: TGTGCCAGCAGCTTTTCAGGGGTCTACGAGCAGTACTTC; cdr3_aa: CASSFSGVYEQYF
v_call: TRBV5-1; d_call: TRBD1; j_call: TRBJ2-7; clone_size: few; cdr3_nt: TGCGCCAGCAGCTTGGGCCCCGACCCCCCCGGGACAGGAAGCTCCTACGAGCAGTACTTC; cdr3_aa: CASSLGPDPPGTGSSYEQYF
v_call: TRBV29-1; d_call: -; j_call: TRBJ1-1; clone_size: -; cdr3_nt: TGCAGCGTCATGACCTGGAACACTGAAGCTTTCTTT; cdr3_aa: CSVMTWNTEAFF
v_call: TRBV27; d_call: -; j_call: TRBJ1-1; clone_size: -; cdr3_nt: TGTGCCAGCAGAAGAAAGGACGCCACTGAAGCTTTCTTT; cdr3_aa: CASRRKDATEAFF
v_call: TRBV7-3; d_call: -; j_call: TRBJ2-6; clone_size: once; cdr3_nt: TGTGCCAGCAGCCTTCTTGCTACAGCCGGGGCCAACGTCCTGACTTTC; cdr3_aa: CASSLLATAGANVLTF
v_call: TRBV5-4; d_call: TRBD2; j_call: TRBJ2-5; clone_size: -; cdr3_nt: TGTGCCAGCAGCTTGGTGGTAACTAGCGGGGGGGTAGAGACCCAGTACTTC; cdr3_aa: CASSLVVTSGGVETQYF
v_call: TRBV6-1; d_call: TRBD1; j_call: TRBJ1-4; clone_size: -; cdr3_nt: TGTGCCAGCAGTGAAGGACAGGGTAATGAAAAACTGTTTTTT; cdr3_aa: CASSEGQGNEKLFF
v_call: TRBV7-9; d_call: -; j_call: TRBJ2-7; clone_size: -; cdr3_nt: TGTGCCAGCAGCTTTTCCAACTACGAGCAGTACTTC; cdr3_aa: CASSFSNYEQYF
v_call: TRBV11-2; d_call: TRBD2; j_call: TRBJ2-7; clone_size: once; cdr3_nt: TGTGCCAGCAGCTTAGATCCAGCGGGGGGCCTCCTTCACTTC; cdr3_aa: CASSLDPAGGLLHF
v_call: TRBV6-5; d_call: TRBD1; j_call: TRBJ1-5; clone_size: -; cdr3_nt: TGTGCCAGCAGTGCCGACAGGGACTCGAATCAGCCCCAGCATTTT; cdr3_aa: CASSADRDSNQPQHF
v_call: TRBV19; d_call: TRBD1; j_call: TRBJ1-2; clone_size: -; cdr3_nt: TGTGCCAGTAGTCAGGGGGCTGGGCGCGGCTACACCTTC; cdr3_aa: CASSQGAGRGYTF
v_call: TRBV5-8; d_call: -; j_call: TRBJ1-6; clone_size: -; cdr3_nt: TGTGCCAGCAGCTTTGGCCGGGGGATCTCCTATAATTCACCCCTCCACTTT; cdr3_aa: CASSFGRGISYNSPLHF
v_call: TRBV7-9; d_call: TRBD1; j_call: TRBJ2-7; clone_size: once; cdr3_nt: TGTGCCAGCAGCCCCCCCTCGGGCGACAGGGGGGACGAGCAGTACTTC; cdr3_aa: CASSPPSGDRGDEQYF
v_call: TRBV28; d_call: -; j_call: TRBJ2-1; clone_size: -; cdr3_nt: TGTGCCAGCAGAAATACCCTGGGACGTAGTGAGCAGTTCTTC; cdr3_aa: CASRNTLGRSEQFF
v_call: TRBV7-2; d_call: TRBD1; j_call: TRBJ2-5; clone_size: -; cdr3_nt: TGTGCCAGCAGCTTCCTAGGACAGGGTAGGGAGACCCAGTACTTC; cdr3_aa: CASSFLGQGRETQYF
v_call: TRBV28; d_call: -; j_call: TRBJ1-3; clone_size: -; cdr3_nt: TGTGCCAGGGATCGAGCTGGAAACACCATATATTTT; cdr3_aa: CARDRAGNTIYF
v_call: TRBV28; d_call: -; j_call: TRBJ1-3; clone_size: -; cdr3_nt: TGTGCCAGCCTCGAATTAAGGACGCAAAGCTCTGGAAACACCATATATTTT; cdr3_aa: CASLELRTQSSGNTIYF
v_call: TRBV7-2; d_call: TRBD1; j_call: TRBJ1-2; clone_size: -; cdr3_nt: TGTGCCAGCAGCTTGGCCGGGACAGGGGGCGGTGGCTACACCTTC; cdr3_aa: CASSLAGTGGGGYTF
v_call: TRBV5-8; d_call: -; j_call: TRBJ2-5; clone_size: -; cdr3_nt: TGTGCCAGCAGCACTTTAGGGGGGGCGAAGGTGGAGACCCAGTACTTC; cdr3_aa: CASSTLGGAKVETQYF
v_call: TRBV19; d_call: TRBD2; j_call: TRBJ2-7; clone_size: -; cdr3_nt: TGTGCCAGTAGTATTCCAGCGGGGGAGCAGTACTTC; cdr3_aa: CASSIPAGEQYF
v_call: TRBV18; d_call: -; j_call: TRBJ1-4; clone_size: -; cdr3_nt: TGTGCCAGCTCAGGGACACCAACTAATGAAAAACTGTTTTTT; cdr3_aa: CASSGTPTNEKLFF
v_call: TRBV7-9; d_call: -; j_call: TRBJ2-6; clone_size: -; cdr3_nt: TGTGCCAGCAGCTTAGACTCTGGGGCCAACGTCCTGACTTTC; cdr3_aa: CASSLDSGANVLTF
v_call: TRBV5-1; d_call: -; j_call: TRBJ2-3; clone_size: -; cdr3_nt: TGCGCCAGCAGCTTGGCCGGTACAGTCACAGATACGCAGTATTTT; cdr3_aa: CASSLAGTVTDTQYF
v_call: TRBV7-3; d_call: -; j_call: TRBJ2-5; clone_size: -; cdr3_nt: TGTGCCAGCAGCTTAGGGTCCGGGTCGGAGACCCAGTACTTC; cdr3_aa: CASSLGSGSETQYF
v_call: TRBV9; d_call: -; j_call: TRBJ1-6; clone_size: -; cdr3_nt: TGTGCCAGCAGCGTAGGTGCGGGGATGAAGAATTCACCCCTCCACTTT; cdr3_aa: CASSVGAGMKNSPLHF
v_call: TRBV2; d_call: -; j_call: TRBJ2-3; clone_size: -; cdr3_nt: TGTGCCAGCAACCTGGCGACGGGTTTCACAGATACGCAGTATTTT; cdr3_aa: CASNLATGFTDTQYF
v_call: TRBV6-5; d_call: -; j_call: TRBJ2-2; clone_size: once; cdr3_nt: TGTGCCATCGGACGTTGGAACACCGGGGAGCTGTTTTTT; cdr3_aa: CAIGRWNTGELFF
v_call: TRBV19; d_call: -; j_call: TRBJ1-1; clone_size: -; cdr3_nt: TGTGCTGCCTGGGACGACACTGAAGCTTTCTTT; cdr3_aa: CAAWDDTEAFF
v_call: TRBV19; d_call: TRBD1; j_call: TRBJ2-6; clone_size: -; cdr3_nt: TGTGCCAGTAATATCATCGGACAGGTTGCGCGTCGGGCCAACGTCCTGACTTTC; cdr3_aa: CASNIIGQVARRANVLTF
v_call: TRBV27; d_call: -; j_call: TRBJ1-5; clone_size: -; cdr3_nt: TGTGCCAGCAGTCCGGGACAAAGGGGTAGCAATCAGCCCCAGCATTTT; cdr3_aa: CASSPGQRGSNQPQHF
v_call: TRBV7-2; d_call: -; j_call: TRBJ1-4; clone_size: -; cdr3_nt: TGTGCCAGCAGCCAACAGGGCCAAAATGAAAAACTGTTTTTT; cdr3_aa: CASSQQGQNEKLFF
v_call: TRBV11-2; d_call: -; j_call: TRBJ2-3; clone_size: -; cdr3_nt: TGTGCCAGCAGTTTCCCCGGACTAAGGTCGGCAGATACGCAGTATTTT; cdr3_aa: CASSFPGLRSADTQYF
v_call: TRBV27; d_call: TRBD2; j_call: TRBJ2-7; clone_size: -; cdr3_nt: TGTGCCAGCAGTTCATCTAGCGGGAGTTACGAGCAGTACTTC; cdr3_aa: CASSSSSGSYEQYF
v_call: TRBV5-6; d_call: TRBD1; j_call: TRBJ1-2; clone_size: once; cdr3_nt: TGTGCCAGCAGCTTGGGGGGACAGTATTTCTATGGCTACACCTTC; cdr3_aa: CASSLGGQYFYGYTF
v_call: TRBV7-2; d_call: TRBD1; j_call: TRBJ2-5; clone_size: -; cdr3_nt: TGTGCCAGCAGCCAGGGAGGGACAGGGGGGACCCAGTACTTC; cdr3_aa: CASSQGGTGGTQYF
v_call: TRBV4-3; d_call: -; j_call: TRBJ1-2; clone_size: -; cdr3_nt: TGCGCCAGCAGCCAAGATAGGAGGTATGGCTACACCTTC; cdr3_aa: CASSQDRRYGYTF
v_call: TRBV28; d_call: TRBD1; j_call: TRBJ2-7; clone_size: -; cdr3_nt: TGTGCCAGCAGTTCCGGACAGGGCAGCTCCTACGAGCAGTACTTC; cdr3_aa: CASSSGQGSSYEQYF
v_call: TRBV4-2; d_call: -; j_call: TRBJ2-7; clone_size: -; cdr3_nt: TGTGCCAGCAGCCGGGAGAAGGGCTCCTACGAGCAGTACTTC; cdr3_aa: CASSREKGSYEQYF
v_call: TRBV21-1; d_call: -; j_call: TRBJ1-1; clone_size: -; cdr3_nt: TGTGCCGGTAACACTGAAGCTTTCTTT; cdr3_aa: CAGNTEAFF